Following are 22 T cell receptor beta chains from one sample sequenced in a study of blood T cells in healthy people across ages. Using a J-beta primer mix together with a sample-barcoded 5' primer, a second PCR was run for roughly 6 to 12 cycles. Using its own MiXCR run on the 5' RACE reads, TCRdb lists one record per CDR3 protein. The repertoire has roughly 1.5 million distinct CDR3 sequences, around 40% of them found once; the top ten carry under 5%. Sequencing used blood. These receptors came from a young woman in good health.

The chain combines TRBV4-3 with TRBJ2-7; no firm D call. Trimming stripped 0 bases from V and 0 bases from J, with 21 bases between. CDR3 size: 19 residues. Germline V gene lookup returns CDR1 LGHNA and CDR2 YSLEER. The DNA of the CDR3 is TGCGCCAGCAGCCAAGATTTGGGAAGTATAAGCGCCCACTCCTACGAGCAGTACTTC. It yields the protein CASSQDLGSISAHSYEQYF.

The chain links TRBV7-8 to TRBJ2-4, with TRBD2 matching over 7 bases. The end of the DNA aligns better with TRBJ2-5, so the J call may be wrong. This CDR3 has 15 amino acids. Germline CDR1 SGHVS, CDR2 FQNEAQ. The CDR3 sequence: CASSRAGVAQETQYF. In nucleotides, the CDR3 is TGTGCCAGCAGTCGGGCGGGAGTGGCCCAAGAGACCCAGTACTTC.

Written as DNA, the CDR3 is TGCAGTGCCACTCGGGGACTAGCGGCAACCTACAATGAGCAGTACTTC. Translation: CSATRGLAATYNEQYF. The rearrangement uses TRBV20-1 and TRBJ2-7, with TRBD2 identical over 11 bases. This CDR3 has 16 residues. Looked up from germline, CDR1 is DFQATT and CDR2 is SNEGSKA (reference sequence). V lost 6 bases to trimming and J lost 7 bases; unmatched junction nucleotides: 17.

A word on this clonotype: One end of the junction does not line up with germline, which may come from a read error. J is TRBJ1-2 and V is TRBV5-1; 11 positions match TRBD1. The CDR3 loop spans 16 amino acids. Germline V gene sequence: CDR1 SGHRS, CDR2 YFSETQ. The CDR3 sequence: CASRLGTGGRDYGYTF. In DNA, the CDR3 is TGCGCCAGCAGATTGGGGACAGGGGGGCGAGACTATGGCTACACCTTC.

Notes on this clonotype: This may come from a read error, since a much larger clone is one base off. The rearrangement uses TRBV5-1 and TRBJ2-3; the D gene could be TRBD1 or TRBD2 (6 bases each). CDR1 SGHRS and CDR2 YFSETQ come from the germline V gene. The V gene lost 8 bases and the J gene lost 1 base, with 14 bases spanning the gap. The CDR3 covers 14 residues. CDR3 coding DNA: TGCGCCAGTGGAGGGGGATTAGGCACAGATACGCAGTATTTT. It is translated as CASGGGLGTDTQYF.

This clonotype has a count of ten or more. This rearrangement joins TRBV12-3 or TRBV12-4 to TRBJ2-1; the D gene is possibly TRBD1 (5 bases). The CDR3 runs to 14 residues. V was pared by 3 bases and J by 4 bases, with 10 bases between. CDR3 region: CASSFKGSYNEQFF. The CDR3 region has the DNA TGTGCCAGCAGTTTTAAGGGGTCTTACAATGAGCAGTTCTTC.

This clonotype was found a few times. This sequence joins TRBV7-8 and TRBJ2-1, with D perhaps TRBD2 (6 bases). Trimming left V 8 bases short and J 5 bases short, with 16 bases between. CDR1 and CDR2 (germline): SGHVS, FQNEAQ. CDR3 size: 14 residues. The CDR3 spells CASGASWRDNEQFF. CDR3 bases: TGTGCCAGCGGAGCTAGTTGGAGGGACAATGAGCAGTTCTTC.

The chain joins TRBV20-1 to TRBJ2-7; possibly TRBD1 for D (6 bases). Germline assignment: CDR1 DFQATT and CDR2 SNEGSKA (reference sequence). The CDR3 is 15 amino acids. V lost 1 base and J 0 bases, leaving 13 bases between the germline ends. The CDR3 is CSARAERGSSYEQYF. CDR3 in DNA: TGCAGTGCTAGAGCAGAAAGGGGGAGCTCCTACGAGCAGTACTTC.

This clonotype occurred a few times. The V gene is TRBV7-6, the J gene TRBJ2-7, with TRBD2 identical over 12 bases. The CDR3 is 17 residues long. From germline, CDR1 is SGHVS and CDR2 FNYEAQ. V was pared by 1 base and J by 3 bases, with 7 bases of the junction left unmatched. In DNA form, the CDR3 reads TGTGCCAGCAGCTTAGTACCAGGACTAGCGGGAAACTACGAGCAGTACTTC. Amino acids: CASSLVPGLAGNYEQYF.

V is TRBV5-5 and J is TRBJ2-3; D could derive from TRBD1 or TRBD2 (5 bases each). V lost 7 bases to trimming and J lost 5 bases, with 11 bases between them. The CDR3 consists of 12 residues. Germline-derived CDR1 and CDR2 are SGHKS and YYEKEE (reference sequence). CDR3 protein: CASLGVVDTQYF. CDR3 nucleotides: TGTGCCAGCTTGGGGGTCGTAGATACGCAGTATTTT.

The V and J genes are TRBV20-1 and TRBJ1-2; 7 bases agree with TRBD1. Looked up from germline, CDR1 is DFQATT and CDR2 is SNEGSKA (reference sequence). This CDR3 has 15 amino acids. V was pared by 7 bases and J by 0 bases, with 11 bases of the junction left unmatched. The CDR3 nucleotides read TGCAGTGTCCCGGTGGAGGGGACAGCTAACTATGGCTACACCTTC. Encoded protein: CSVPVEGTANYGYTF.

The rearrangement links TRBV20-1 to TRBJ1-1; 7 nucleotides agree with TRBD1. J was trimmed by 3 bases and V by 8 bases; bases with no gene match: 9. This CDR3 comprises 13 residues. Germline V gene sequence: CDR1 DFQATT, CDR2 SNEGSKA (reference sequence). For the CDR3, the DNA is TGCAGTTTCCGAGGGGGCTTTGACACTGAAGCTTTCTTT. Protein sequence: CSFRGGFDTEAFF.

This clonotype was observed once. The V and J genes are TRBV3-1 and TRBJ2-2; D is ambiguous. The germline V gene has CDR1 LGHDT and CDR2 YNNKEL (reference sequence). The CDR3 extends over 13 amino acids. Trimming left V 5 bases short and J 5 bases short, with 9 bases between. CDR3 coding DNA: TGTGCCAGCAGCAACACAGAGACCGGGGAGCTGTTTTTT. It encodes CASSNTETGELFF.

The chain joins TRBV20-1 to TRBJ2-3; 8 nucleotides match TRBD1. This CDR3 comprises 14 residues. Trimming at V came to 5 bases and at J to 0 bases, leaving 4 bases not matched to a gene. In germline, CDR1 is DFQATT, CDR2 SNEGSKA (reference sequence). This chain's CDR3 is CSASGQVSTDTQYF. The DNA of the CDR3 is TGCAGTGCTTCGGGACAGGTTAGCACAGATACGCAGTATTTT.

This clonotype showed up just a few times. The genes are TRBV6-2 or TRBV6-3 and TRBJ2-7; D unresolved. The CDR3 covers 12 residues. Germline loops: CDR1 MNHEY, CDR2 SVGEGT. V was pared by 6 bases and J by 9 bases, with 15 bases between. CDR3 DNA: TGTGCCAGCAGCCCCGGGTCTTTCGGGCAGTACTTC. Its protein product is CASSPGSFGQYF.

The DNA of the CDR3 is TGTGCCAGCTCAGGGGCTCGATCCGGGGAGCTGTTTTTT. It specifies CASSGARSGELFF. V is TRBV12-3 or TRBV12-4 and J is TRBJ2-2; D is perhaps TRBD1 (6 bases). Trimming shortened V by 8 bases and J by 6 bases, and 13 bases separated the two germline ends. The CDR3 has 13 amino acids.

The chain carries TRBV6-5 and TRBJ1-1, with a tentative D call TRBD1 (6 bases). CDR3 size: 14 residues. Trimming cost V 5 bases and J 1 base, with 11 bases left between them. Germline V gives CDR1 MNHEY, CDR2 SVGAGI. In DNA, the CDR3 is TGTGCCAGCAGTGACAGGTCCGGGAACACTGAAGCTTTCTTT. Protein: CASSDRSGNTEAFF.

This chain connects TRBV6-2 or TRBV6-3 to TRBJ1-5; D is uncertain. CDR3 length: 12 residues. From germline, CDR1 is MNHEY and CDR2 SVGEGT. The V end was cut by 6 bases, the J end by 3 bases, with 6 bases between. The CDR3 nucleotides are TGTGCCAGCAGCCACAACAATCAGCCCCAGCATTTT. Translation: CASSHNNQPQHF.

This clonotype was counted a few times. The rearrangement joins TRBV20-1 to TRBJ1-4, with 9 bases fitting TRBD1. Germline loops: CDR1 DFQATT, CDR2 SNEGSKA (reference sequence). The CDR3 runs to 15 residues. V lost 2 bases, J lost 6 bases, and 7 bases stayed unmatched. CDR3 sequence: CSARSFRDRDEKLFF. The DNA for the CDR3 is TGCAGTGCTAGAAGCTTCCGGGACAGGGATGAAAAACTGTTTTTT.

This sequence joins TRBV11-2 and TRBJ1-5, with D maybe TRBD1 (6 bases). V dropped 5 bases and J dropped 7 bases, with 15 bases sitting between them. This CDR3 contains 14 residues. Germline V gene sequence: CDR1 SGHAT, CDR2 FQNNGV. CDR3 in amino acids: CASSGGGDDQPQHF. CDR3 bases: TGTGCCAGCAGCGGAGGGGGGGATGACCAGCCCCAGCATTTT.

The J gene is TRBJ1-1, the V gene TRBV12-3 or TRBV12-4, with 8 bases lining up with TRBD1. CDR3 length: 13 amino acids. V was pared by 6 bases and J by 5 bases, with 5 bases of the junction left unmatched. CDR3 region: CASRAQGVTEAFF. In DNA, the CDR3 is TGTGCCAGCAGAGCACAGGGGGTAACTGAAGCTTTCTTT.

This clonotype was seen more than once but under ten times. The V gene is TRBV5-1, the J gene TRBJ1-1; D is perhaps TRBD1 (6 bases). The CDR3 loop spans 18 amino acids. The germline gives CDR1 SGHRS, CDR2 YFSETQ. V was cut by 3 bases and J by 0 bases, with 21 bases left in between. Written as DNA, the CDR3 is TGCGCCAGCAGCTACCTGCCTTCAGGGGTGCGGATGAACACTGAAGCTTTCTTT. As protein: CASSYLPSGVRMNTEAFF.